This T cell receptor beta chain was documented in a study of T cell clones after liver transplantation. Across the study: Samples came from ITN030ST, which attempted immunosuppression withdrawal within 2 years of liver transplantation. TCRbeta sequencing after a pre-transplant mixed lymphocyte reaction identified graft-donor-reactive clones, later tracked in post-transplant blood. Apart from a few HCV-positive recipients, transplants were for non-autoimmune, non-viral reasons.

CD3+CD4+ and CD3+CD8+ cells were FACS-sorted from thawed unstimulated PBMCs. Libraries were prepared by immunoSEQ multiplex PCR; TCRdb keeps only in-frame clonotypes and omits some of them. The top ten hold around 10% of the sample, which has about 51,000 clones, 55% to 85% seen once. The CDR3 runs 17 residues. Deletions cut 6 bases from V and 10 bases from J, with 25 bases between. Germline V gene lookup returns CDR1 MDHEN and CDR2 SYDVKM. The chain combines TRBV28 with TRBJ1-6; maybe TRBD1 (6 bases). This TCR came from a human patient who received a liver transplant. Some T cells may be the graft donor's. Specimen: CD4+ T cells from blood, collected around 4.5 years after liver transplant. CDR3 in amino acids: CASSDRWGQGGQSPLHF. DNA for the CDR3: TGTGCCAGCAGCGATCGGTGGGGGCAGGGTGGCCAGTCACCCCTCCACTTT.